This T cell receptor (beta chain) was obtained from a study of identical twins' blood T cells. General study findings and limits: Shared CDR3 clonotype counts tracked mainly the product of cloneset sizes. Abundant TCRbeta CDR3s overlapped more between twins than with unrelated donors.

The sample holds many counts of this clonotype. Its antigen remains unknown. TCR cDNA libraries came from RNA via a modified published protocol. TCRdb fed the 5' RACE reads into MiXCR, producing one record per CDR3 protein. The sample lists a few hundred thousand distinct CDR3 sequences, approximately 30% occurring once. Germline loops: CDR1 SGHVS, CDR2 FQNEAQ. The CDR3 extends over 13 amino acids. V was pared by 6 bases and J by 0 bases, with 6 bases between. The three twin pairs were reared together, likely meeting the same infections. This receptor was obtained from a woman aged 18-49 years in good health. This rearrangement joins TRBV7-8 to TRBJ1-5; no clear D. Input material: PBMCs. CDR3 nucleotide sequence: TGTGCCAGCAGTTTGTTTAGCAATCAGCCCCAGCATTTT. Its translation is CASSLFSNQPQHF.